This TCR beta chain is from a study of T-cell memory formation after mild COVID-19. The overall study: TCR clusters mostly belonged to single donors. Study results and limitations: Most CD4+ clones that shrank were in CM and EM, while CD8+ ones turned up in EMRA. There was a balanced CD4/CD8 profile in clones contracting day 15 to 85, and later expanders leaned CD4+.

Trimming removed 6 bases from V and 6 bases from J; junction bases left unmatched: 7. The CDR3 length is 12 residues. CDR1 and CDR2 from the germline V gene are SQVTM and ANQGSEA. A single record per CDR3 protein comes from TCRdb applying MiXCR to the 5' RACE reads. The table records hundreds of thousands of distinct CDR3 sequences, roughly 18% of them present only once. With regard to this clonotype: Its antigen is still unknown.

Sequencing was performed on PBMCs or a T cell subset sorted from them (not recorded which). This chain links TRBV29-1 with TRBJ1-1, with 7 bases that match TRBD1. The sequence was collected from an adult woman who had mild COVID-19 (a few samples of this study predate the infection). Cell type and time point are not known. CDR3 region: CSVATGVAEAFF. CDR3 coding DNA: TGCAGCGTCGCAACAGGGGTAGCTGAAGCTTTCTTT. The variable domain in full, with the rest retrieved from reference TRBV29-1 and TRBJ1-1, is SAVISQKPSRDICQRGTSLTIQCQVDSQVTMMFWYRQQPGQSLTLIATANQGSEATYESGFVIDKFPISRPNLTFSTLTVSNMSPEDSSIYLCSVATGVAEAFFGQGTRLTVV.